The 29 T cell receptor beta chains listed next were all sequenced from one sample in a study of PD-1 blockade in classical Hodgkin lymphoma (dated by TCRdb to 2018 to 2021). Explained via the paper, the time point label denotes: newly diagnosed, previously untreated cHL patient sample. To prepare the library, the immunoSEQ multiplex PCR assay was applied. The table was pulled from immuneACCESS by TCRdb, which kept in-frame rearrangements only. Such tables lose some clones; where checked, under half of the loss comes from unresolved V genes, and the rest has no known cause. The sample profile shows roughly 20,000 clones; 90% to 95% of them were found once. The ten most abundant clones make up approximately 5% of the sample. Sequenced sample: peripheral blood mononuclear cells (PBMCs). The receptors shown here come from a human donor with classical Hodgkin lymphoma.

The V and J genes are TRBV19 and TRBJ1-5, with D possibly TRBD1 on 6 matching bases. Germline assignment: CDR1 LNHDA and CDR2 SQIVND (reference sequence). The V gene lost 9 bases and the J gene lost 1 base, with 28 bases spanning the gap. The CDR3 has 19 residues. CDR3 loop: CASKFEQGTYDPSNQPQHF. DNA of the CDR3: TGTGCCAGCAAATTTGAACAGGGCACTTATGACCCGAGCAATCAGCCCCAGCATTTT.

This clone was counted once. The chain uses TRBV4-3 and TRBJ1-4; D ambiguous. Trimming took 0 bases from V and 0 from J, leaving 8 bases between them. The V gene's germline CDR1 is LGHNA and CDR2 YSLEER. This CDR3 is 16 amino acids long. Here the CDR3 reads CASSQDTATTNEKLFF. CDR3 bases: TGCGCCAGCAGCCAAGACACGGCTACAACTAATGAAAAACTGTTTTTT.

The CDR3 here is CASIRQREGEQETQYF. In nucleotides, the CDR3 is TGCGCCAGCATCCGTCAACGGGAGGGGGAACAAGAGACCCAGTACTTC. This rearrangement joins TRBV10-2 to TRBJ2-5; 8 nucleotides agree with TRBD2. With V trimmed by 7 bases and J by 2 bases, 12 bases remained unmatched. Per germline, CDR1 WSHSY and CDR2 SAAADI. This CDR3 comprises 16 residues.

The rearrangement joins TRBV7-9 to TRBJ1-1; tentative D call: TRBD1 (5 bases). CDR3 length: 15 amino acids. Trimming cost V 5 bases and J 0 bases, with 13 bases left between them. CDR1 is SEHNR and CDR2 is FQNEAQ in the germline V gene (reference sequence). CDR3 loop: CASSPQVGVNTEAFF. The CDR3 DNA follows: TGTGCCAGCAGCCCGCAGGTGGGGGTGAACACTGAAGCTTTCTTT.

This chain connects TRBV9 to TRBJ2-3; D gene uncertain. The V gene's germline CDR1 is SGDLS and CDR2 YYNGEE. Trimming shortened V by 4 bases and J by 0 bases, and 12 bases separated the two germline ends. The length of the CDR3 is 15 residues. The CDR3 is CASSPGTISTDTQYF. The CDR3 DNA sequence: TGTGCCAGCAGCCCCGGAACTATAAGCACAGATACGCAGTATTTT.

V gene TRBV30 combines with J gene TRBJ1-5, with D possibly matching TRBD1 (6 bases). V was pared by 4 bases and J by 6 bases, with 13 bases between. CDR1 is GTSNPN, CDR2 SVGIG, per germline (reference sequence). The CDR3 consists of 13 residues. CDR3 DNA sequence: TGTGCCTGGACTCCAGGGGTTGGTCAGCCCCAGCATTTT. Protein product: CAWTPGVGQPQHF. Combining the CDR3 with reference TRBV30 and TRBJ1-5 gives the whole variable domain SQTIHQWPATLVQPVGSPLSLECTVEGTSNPNLYWYRQAAGRGLQLLFYSVGIGQISSEVPQNLSASRPQDRQFILSSKKLLLSDSGFYLCAWTPGVGQPQHFGDGTRLSIL.

The chain joins TRBV7-7 to TRBJ2-5; D perhaps matches TRBD2 (6 bases). This CDR3 comprises 12 residues. Per germline, CDR1 SSHAT and CDR2 FNYEAQ (reference sequence). With 4 bases removed from V and 5 bases from J, the gap between germline ends came to 8 bases. DNA of the CDR3: TGTGCCAGCAGCTCCGGAGGGGAGACCCAGTACTTC. Protein: CASSSGGETQYF.

The V call is TRBV30, the J call TRBJ1-2; D is unresolved. CDR3 size: 15 residues. Trimming removed 3 bases at V and 4 bases at J, with 18 bases between. CDR1 and CDR2 from the germline V gene are GTSNPN and SVGIG (reference sequence). The CDR3 DNA follows: TGTGCCTGGAGCGGGGATGTGTGGAGGCTCTATGGCTACACCTTC. This gives the protein CAWSGDVWRLYGYTF.

The gene calls are TRBV7-7 and TRBJ2-5, with D perhaps given as TRBD1 or TRBD2 (7 bases each). V lost 6 bases, J lost 2 bases, and 16 bases lay in between. Germline assignment: CDR1 SSHAT and CDR2 FNYEAQ (reference sequence). CDR3 length equals 15 residues. The CDR3 region has the DNA TGTGCCAGCAGTCTAGGGAGGGGGCGGCAAGAGACCCAGTACTTC. The encoded protein is CASSLGRGRQETQYF. The full variable domain, completed using reference TRBV7-7 and TRBJ2-5, is GAGVSQSPRYKVTKRGQDVTLRCDPISSHATLYWYQQALGQGPEFLTYFNYEAQPDKSGLPSDRFSAERPEGSISTLTIQRTEQRDSAMYRCASSLGRGRQETQYFGPGTRLLVL.

This chain joins TRBV6-1 and TRBJ2-5, with D maybe TRBD1 (5 bases). Germline values: CDR1 MNHNS, CDR2 SASEGT. V was clipped by 7 bases and J by 4 bases, with 19 bases between them. The CDR3 length is 15 residues. CDR3 residues: CASTAFWGPGETQYF. The CDR3 coding sequence is TGTGCCAGCACCGCTTTTTGGGGCCCAGGAGAGACCCAGTACTTC.

This chain uses TRBV6-1 with TRBJ2-4; TRBD1 agrees at 10 bases. Germline CDR1 reads MNHNS; CDR2 reads SASEGT. CDR3 length: 16 amino acids. Trimming cost V 2 bases and J 6 bases; bases outside gene matches: 7. The DNA of the CDR3 is TGTGCCAGCAGTGAACAAGGTGGGACAGGGGTAAACATTCAGTACTTC. This gives the protein CASSEQGGTGVNIQYF.

This clone was recorded only once. This chain uses TRBV25-1 with TRBJ2-7; no clear D gene. The germline gives CDR1 MGHDK, CDR2 SYGVNS. The CDR3 length is 13 residues. The V end was cut by 1 base, the J end by 3 bases, with 7 bases between. CDR3 sequence (DNA): TGTGCCAGCAGTGAATCGGACGGCTACGAGCAGTACTTC. This codes for CASSESDGYEQYF.

The chain carries TRBV28 and TRBJ1-6, with D uncertain. This CDR3 region has 13 residues. V shed 2 bases and J shed 9 bases, with 8 bases lying between them. CDR1 and CDR2 (germline): MDHEN, SYDVKM. CDR3 in DNA: TGTGCCAGCAGTTTAGGGAAAGGTTCACCCCTCCACTTT. This sequence encodes CASSLGKGSPLHF.

This sequence joins TRBV6-1 and TRBJ1-6; TRBD1 agrees at 7 bases. J was trimmed by 6 bases and V by 3 bases; bases with no gene match: 14. Per germline, CDR1 MNHNS and CDR2 SASEGT. The CDR3 is 18 amino acids. CDR3 in amino acids: CASSDLATRGGVNSPLHF. DNA of the CDR3: TGTGCCAGCAGTGACCTAGCGACCAGGGGGGGGGTTAATTCACCCCTCCACTTT.

The chain joins TRBV2 to TRBJ1-5, with D perhaps TRBD1 (5 bases). The germline V gene encodes CDR1 SNHLY and CDR2 FYNNEI. V was clipped by 5 bases and J by 0 bases, with 8 bases between them. This CDR3 comprises 14 residues. CDR3 region: CASSRQSSNQPQHF. CDR3 sequence (DNA): TGTGCCAGCAGTCGACAGAGTAGCAATCAGCCCCAGCATTTT.

This clone was seen once. The V and J genes are TRBV7-2 and TRBJ2-7; 10 bases are shared with TRBD2. The trim removed 0 bases at V and 5 bases at J, leaving 7 bases unmatched. CDR1 is SGHTA, CDR2 FQGNSA, per germline. This CDR3 region has 16 residues. The CDR3 reads CASSLAVGLAFDEQYF. The CDR3 DNA sequence: TGTGCCAGCAGCTTAGCCGTGGGACTAGCGTTCGACGAGCAGTACTTC.

V gene TRBV6-5 combines with J gene TRBJ2-3, with no clear D. Germline V gene data show CDR1 as MNHEY and CDR2 as SVGAGI. The CDR3 has 13 amino acids. V shed 1 base and J shed 7 bases, with 9 bases lying between them. The DNA of the CDR3 is TGTGCCAGCAGTTACTTACAAGCTAATACGCAGTATTTT. It yields the protein CASSYLQANTQYF.

This sequence joins TRBV5-1 and TRBJ2-5; 11 bases match TRBD2. The CDR3 has 16 residues. Trimming cost V 4 bases and J 1 base; bases outside gene matches: 6. Germline V gene data show CDR1 as SGHRS and CDR2 as YFSETQ. The CDR3 here is CASSISGTSGQETQYF. In DNA, the CDR3 is TGCGCCAGCAGCATATCCGGGACTAGCGGCCAAGAGACCCAGTACTTC.

J is TRBJ2-5 and V is TRBV10-3; D might be TRBD1 or TRBD2, each matching 6 bases. The CDR3 is made up of 14 amino acids. Trimming left V 7 bases short and J 0 bases short, with 12 bases between. Germline CDR1 ENHRY, CDR2 SYGVKD. CDR3 sequence reads: CAIKGGGDQETQYF. Written as DNA, the CDR3 is TGTGCCATCAAGGGGGGCGGGGACCAAGAGACCCAGTACTTC.

The gene calls are TRBV27 and TRBJ1-4; the D is unclear. This CDR3 contains 14 residues. V was pared by 6 bases and J by 0 bases, with 8 bases between. Germline values: CDR1 MNHEY, CDR2 SMNVEV (reference sequence). The CDR3 DNA follows: TGTGCCAGCAGCCAAAGAGCAACTAATGAAAAACTGTTTTTT. Amino acids: CASSQRATNEKLFF.

The chain links TRBV5-4 to TRBJ2-5; no definite D call. The CDR3 is made up of 14 amino acids. From germline, CDR1 is SGHNT and CDR2 YYREEE (reference sequence). With 3 bases removed from V and 1 base from J, the gap between germline ends came to 10 bases. The CDR3 nucleotides read TGTGCCAGCAGCTCCGTTGGCGCCCAAGAGACCCAGTACTTC. Translating gives CASSSVGAQETQYF.

V and J are TRBV7-2 and TRBJ1-6; the D is unclear. CDR1 SGHTA and CDR2 FQGNSA come from the germline V gene. The CDR3 length is 15 residues. Trimming took 5 bases from V and 9 from J, leaving 17 bases between them. The DNA for the CDR3 is TGTGCCAGCAGCCCCACGGGGTTTTACGGTTCACCCCTCCACTTT. This sequence encodes CASSPTGFYGSPLHF.

The chain is built from TRBV6-4 and TRBJ2-1; perhaps TRBD1 as D (5 bases). Germline V lookup: CDR1 MRHNA, CDR2 SNTAGT. The CDR3 runs to 10 residues. The germline V and J ends were trimmed by 7 bases and 10 bases, with 8 bases remaining between them. For the CDR3, the DNA is TGTGCCAGCAATTGGGGCGAGCAGTTCTTC. Translated: CASNWGEQFF.

J is TRBJ2-2 and V is TRBV15; the D gene is possibly TRBD1 (6 bases). The CDR3 sequence is 14 residues long. V was clipped by 6 bases and J by 8 bases, with 16 bases between them. Germline values: CDR1 LNHNV, CDR2 YYDKDF (reference sequence). CDR3 DNA: TGTGCCACCAGGGCAGGGACACGTCCGGGGGAGCTGTTTTTT. Amino acids: CATRAGTRPGELFF.

The chain joins TRBV11-2 to TRBJ2-7; 9 nucleotides match TRBD1. The CDR3 is made up of 13 amino acids. J was trimmed by 5 bases and V by 4 bases; bases with no gene match: 3. CDR1 is SGHAT and CDR2 is FQNNGV in the germline V gene. The CDR3 is CASSWTGANEQYF. CDR3 coding DNA: TGTGCCAGCAGCTGGACAGGGGCAAACGAGCAGTACTTC.

J is TRBJ2-7 and V is TRBV30; D is perhaps TRBD2 (7 bases). The germline V and J ends were trimmed by 8 bases and 3 bases, with 17 bases remaining between them. Looked up from germline, CDR1 is GTSNPN and CDR2 is SVGIG (reference sequence). The CDR3 length is 13 residues. In DNA form, the CDR3 reads TGTGCCGCCAGCCAGGGGAGGGACTACGAGCAGTACTTC. This codes for CAASQGRDYEQYF.

The rearrangement joins TRBV18 to TRBJ2-3; D may be TRBD2 (5 bases). V gave up 2 bases and J gave up 6 bases, with 15 bases separating them. This CDR3 spans 15 amino acids. Germline V gives CDR1 KGHSH, CDR2 LQKENI. CDR3 DNA: TGTGCCAGCTCACCAAACTTAGCGAGCCTCGATACGCAGTATTTT. Translation: CASSPNLASLDTQYF. Drawing the rest from reference TRBV18 and TRBJ2-3, the complete variable domain is NAGVMQNPRHLVRRRGQEARLRCSPMKGHSHVYWYRQLPEEGLKFMVYLQKENIIDESGMPKERFSAEFPKEGPSILRIQQVVRGDSAAYFCASSPNLASLDTQYFGPGTRLTVL.

This rearrangement joins TRBV5-4 to TRBJ1-1; 8 nucleotides agree with TRBD1. The CDR3 consists of 15 residues. The ends lost 4 bases at V and 1 base at J; junction bases unmatched: 6. Per germline, CDR1 SGHNT and CDR2 YYREEE (reference sequence). The DNA of the CDR3 is TGTGCCAGCAGCGCCCGACAGGGGACGAACACTGAAGCTTTCTTT. Its translation: CASSARQGTNTEAFF.

The V gene is TRBV20-1, the J gene TRBJ1-1; no definite D call. V was shortened by 6 bases and J by 1 base, with 3 bases between the two germline ends. Germline V lookup: CDR1 DFQATT, CDR2 SNEGSKA (reference sequence). This CDR3 has 10 amino acids. The CDR3 sequence is CSAENTEAFF. The CDR3 DNA sequence: TGCAGTGCCGAGAACACTGAAGCTTTCTTT.